The clone carrying this TCR beta chain was counted a few times. In the authors' methods: By means of reference gene primer amplification, nucleated cell counts were estimated. Generated by immunoSEQ multiplex PCR, the TCRdb table keeps only in-frame clones and is missing some. V, J and clone size are taken as reported in that table, and D and trimming were inferred from the DNA itself. The sample yields approximately 75,000 clones, around 83% seen once. The germline V gene has CDR1 WNHNN and CDR2 SYGVQD (reference sequence). This CDR3 is 13 amino acids long. Germline trimming cut 9 bases from V and 5 bases from J; bases unmatched to any gene: 10. The sample belongs to a study of blood T cell repertoires in COVID-19.

Sequenced material: peripheral blood. This rearrangement joins TRBV10-1 to TRBJ2-7; 7 bases are a match to TRBD1. This clonotype was sampled from a woman aged 45-65 years with acute or convalescent COVID-19. This CDR3 is CARSRDSLHEQYF. The CDR3 coding sequence is TGCGCCAGATCCCGGGACAGTCTTCACGAGCAGTACTTC.